This is a list of T cell receptor beta chains from one sample in a study of blood T cell repertoires in COVID-19. Sequenced by immunoSEQ multiplex PCR; TCRdb stores in-frame clones only, minus some. The table shows under 250,000 clones, with around 82% occurring only once. Input material: peripheral blood. These receptors all come from a woman aged 25 to 39 who had recovered from COVID-19. CDR3s include the opening cysteine and the closing phenylalanine or tryptophan. The D gene is left open where the match is weak. The size entry is marked missing in some rows and otherwise reads once, few, many or a size class.

TRBV7-9	TRBJ1-1	-	once	CASSVIDGELIGNTEAFF	TGTGCCAGCAGCGTGATAGACGGGGAGCTCATAGGGAACACTGAAGCTTTCTTT
TRBV21-1	TRBJ2-5	-	-	CASSKEPGEETQYF	TGTGCCAGCAGCAAAGAGCCAGGGGAAGAGACCCAGTACTTC
TRBV2	TRBJ1-4	TRBD1	-	CASNLDRVFEKLFF	TGTGCCAGCAACCTGGACAGGGTTTTTGAAAAACTGTTTTTT
TRBV25-1	TRBJ1-1	-	few	CASSGRDGSVRRDEAFF	TGTGCCAGCAGTGGACGGGACGGGAGTGTACGCAGGGATGAAGCTTTCTTT
TRBV5-1	TRBJ1-2	-	once	CASSPRQVLSYGYTF	TGCGCCAGCAGCCCACGACAGGTTTTGAGCTATGGCTACACCTTC
TRBV7-6	TRBJ2-2	-	-	CASSSRLGVTGELFF	TGTGCCAGCAGTTCACGGCTAGGGGTTACCGGGGAGCTGTTTTTT
TRBV9	TRBJ2-7	TRBD1	-	CASSVSGQGAFYEQYF	TGTGCCAGCAGCGTCAGCGGACAGGGGGCCTTCTACGAGCAGTACTTC
TRBV30	TRBJ2-3	-	-	CAWTARLGITDTQYF	TGTGCCTGGACCGCGAGACTAGGGATCACAGATACGCAGTATTTT
TRBV6-5	TRBJ1-2	TRBD1	once	CASSQTGGGHYGYTF	TGTGCCAGCAGTCAAACAGGGGGCGGGCACTATGGCTACACCTTC
TRBV19	TRBJ2-5	TRBD2	-	CASSARWTSGQETQYF	TGTGCCAGTAGTGCCCGCTGGACTAGCGGGCAAGAGACCCAGTACTTC
TRBV7-2	TRBJ2-1	TRBD1	-	CASSRGQGSYNEQFF	TGTGCCAGCAGCCGTGGACAGGGCTCCTACAATGAGCAGTTCTTC
TRBV2	TRBJ2-7	TRBD2	-	CASSEAWSGTSYF	TGTGCCAGCAGTGAGGCTTGGTCCGGGACTAGCTACTTC
TRBV29-1	TRBJ2-1	-	-	CSVAPGTSGIRFF	-
TRBV7-9	TRBJ2-5	TRBD2	-	CATLAGGRETQYF	TGTGCCACCCTAGCGGGAGGGCGTGAGACCCAGTACTTC
TRBV5-1	TRBJ2-7	TRBD2	few	CASSNGEGRRYF	TGCGCCAGCAGCAATGGGGAGGGCCGTCGGTACTTC
TRBV9	TRBJ1-2	TRBD1	-	CASSGRGQGYGYTF	TGTGCCAGCAGCGGCAGGGGGCAGGGCTATGGCTACACCTTC
TRBV19	TRBJ1-5	-	few	CASSIEFLLADQPQHF	TGTGCCAGTAGCATCGAATTTTTGCTAGCCGATCAGCCCCAGCATTTT
TRBV2	TRBJ2-1	-	-	CASSNSGVNEQFF	TGTGCCAGCAGTAACTCGGGAGTCAATGAGCAGTTCTTC
TRBV7-2	TRBJ1-5	TRBD1	-	CASSYPGGGNQPQHF	TGTGCCAGCAGCTATCCAGGGGGCGGCAATCAGCCCCAGCATTTT
TRBV6-5	TRBJ1-4	TRBD1	-	CASSWTGSKEKLFF	TGTGCCAGCAGTTGGACAGGGAGTAAGGAAAAACTGTTTTTT
TRBV7-3	TRBJ2-7	TRBD2	-	CASSPWGSGTREQYF	TGTGCCAGCAGCCCCTGGGGTAGCGGGACCCGAGAGCAGTACTTC
TRBV28	TRBJ1-2	TRBD1	few	CASCIGTDYGYTF	TGTGCCAGCTGTATTGGGACAGACTATGGCTACACCTTC
TRBV10-2	TRBJ2-7	-	-	CASSESQGTVDEQYF	TGCGCCAGCAGTGAGTCCCAGGGAACTGTCGACGAGCAGTACTTC
TRBV6-1	TRBJ2-3	TRBD1	-	CASSEATGQGTDTQYF	TGTGCCAGCAGTGAAGCAACGGGACAGGGCACAGATACGCAGTATTTT
TRBV6-1	TRBJ1-5	-	-	CASSEPSRGNQPQHF	TGTGCCAGCAGTGAACCATCCAGGGGCAATCAGCCCCAGCATTTT
TRBV5-1	TRBJ1-1	-	-	CASSFEGAEAFF	TGCGCCAGCAGCTTCGAGGGAGCTGAAGCTTTCTTT
TRBV13	TRBJ1-1	TRBD1	-	CASSFGTVRTEAFF	TGTGCCAGCAGCTTCGGGACAGTGCGGACTGAAGCTTTCTTT
TRBV20-1	TRBJ1-2	-	-	CSASTNPGTGVTMDYTF	TGCAGTGCTAGTACTAACCCCGGGACGGGAGTAACTATGGACTACACCTTC
TRBV9	TRBJ1-3	TRBD1	many	CASSVQGQGSGNTIYF	TGTGCCAGCAGCGTGCAAGGACAGGGGTCAGGAAACACCATATATTTT
TRBV7-9	TRBJ1-5	-	-	CASSLDRQPQHF	TGTGCCAGCAGCTTAGATCGTCAGCCCCAGCATTTT
TRBV11-1	TRBJ2-3	TRBD2	-	CASSLLAGGLDTQYF	TGTGCCAGCAGCTTACTAGCGGGAGGGCTAGATACGCAGTATTTT
TRBV5-6	TRBJ1-1	-	-	CASSLAGREGEAFF	TGTGCCAGCAGCTTGGCCGGCAGGGAGGGTGAAGCTTTCTTT
TRBV14	TRBJ2-3	-	-	CASSREGPGQISTDTQYF	TGTGCCAGCAGCCGGGAGGGTCCCGGACAGATTAGCACAGATACGCAGTATTTT
TRBV7-9	TRBJ1-1	-	-	CASRLSTAEAFF	TGTGCCAGCAGGCTAAGTACGGCTGAAGCTTTCTTT
TRBV7-3	TRBJ2-1	TRBD2	once	CASSLGLAISYNEQFF	TGTGCCAGCAGCTTAGGACTAGCGATCTCCTACAATGAGCAGTTCTTC
TRBV7-9	TRBJ2-2	-	-	CASSLGQMNTGELFF	TGTGCCAGCAGCTTAGGGCAGATGAACACCGGGGAGCTGTTTTTT
TRBV5-1	TRBJ1-3	-	-	CASSFAPPPLRRWVNTIYF	TGCGCCAGCAGCTTTGCCCCGCCCCCCCTAAGGAGATGGGTGAACACCATATATTTT
TRBV12-3/TRBV12-4	TRBJ2-5	-	-	CASSSAGETQYF	TGTGCCAGCAGTTCAGCCGGAGAGACCCAGTACTTC
TRBV28	TRBJ2-7	TRBD2	-	CASSSGQLAGASYEQYF	TGTGCCAGCAGTTCCGGTCAACTAGCGGGAGCCTCCTACGAGCAGTACTTC
TRBV28	TRBJ1-5	-	-	CASSLSQSNQPQHF	TGTGCCAGCAGTTTAAGTCAGAGCAATCAGCCCCAGCATTTT
TRBV14	TRBJ2-2	-	-	CASSIAASVGTGELFF	TGTGCCAGCAGTATCGCGGCTAGCGTGGGCACCGGGGAGCTGTTTTTT
TRBV3-1/TRBV3-2	TRBJ1-1	-	-	CASSQDRGGWDTEAFF	TGTGCCAGCAGCCAAGATCGAGGAGGGTGGGACACTGAAGCTTTCTTT
TRBV5-1	TRBJ2-3	TRBD2	few	CASSPITSGISGDTQYF	TGCGCCAGCAGCCCAATCACTAGCGGGATAAGTGGAGATACGCAGTATTTT
TRBV9	TRBJ1-3	-	-	CASSVDVALSGNTIYF	TGTGCCAGCAGCGTAGATGTGGCTCTCTCTGGAAACACCATATATTTT
TRBV10-3	TRBJ2-5	TRBD2	-	CAISGGLAGVGETQYF	TGTGCCATCAGTGGGGGACTAGCGGGAGTAGGGGAGACCCAGTACTTC
TRBV19	TRBJ2-7	-	few	CASSRTAYEQYF	TGTGCCAGTAGTAGGACAGCCTACGAGCAGTACTTC
TRBV7-9	TRBJ2-1	TRBD2	-	CASSLATSGSHNEQFF	TGTGCCAGCAGCTTAGCGACTAGCGGAAGCCACAATGAGCAGTTCTTC